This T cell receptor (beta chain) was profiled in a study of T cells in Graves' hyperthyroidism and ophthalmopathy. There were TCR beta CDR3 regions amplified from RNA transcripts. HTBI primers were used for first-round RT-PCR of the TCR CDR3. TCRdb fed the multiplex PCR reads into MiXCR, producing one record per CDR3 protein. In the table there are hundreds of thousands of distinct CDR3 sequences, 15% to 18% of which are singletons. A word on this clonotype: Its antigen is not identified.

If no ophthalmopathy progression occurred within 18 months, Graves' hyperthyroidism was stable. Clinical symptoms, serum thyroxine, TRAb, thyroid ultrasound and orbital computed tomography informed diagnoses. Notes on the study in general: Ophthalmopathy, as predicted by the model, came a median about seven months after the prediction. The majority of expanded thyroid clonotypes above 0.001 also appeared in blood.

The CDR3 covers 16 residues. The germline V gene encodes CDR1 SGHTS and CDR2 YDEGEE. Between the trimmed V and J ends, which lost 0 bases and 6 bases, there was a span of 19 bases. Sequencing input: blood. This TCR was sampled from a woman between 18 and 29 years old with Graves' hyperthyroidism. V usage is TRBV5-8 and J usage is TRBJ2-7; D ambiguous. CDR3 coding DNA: TGTGCCAGCAGCTTGGGTTGGCCGGTGGCTGCTGGCGAGCAGTACTTC. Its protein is CASSLGWPVAAGEQYF.